This TCR beta chain was recovered during a study of shared clonotypes between healthy human individuals (dated by TCRdb to the early 2020s). With regard to the full study: A couple of women and a few men aged 18 to 49 years were included in the cohort. Blood TCR repertoires of several healthy adults were deeply sequenced to estimate repertoire size and the extent of clonotype sharing between individuals. For each donor, CD4 naive and CD4 memory were each given three plates, CD8 naive was given two plates, and CD8 memory was given one plate. Each donor's leukapheresis produced roughly between about 0.8 and 8.9 billion PBMCs. To increase sequencing depth and limit assay-specific biases, TCR repertoire library preparation and sequencing were carried out by different laboratories using diverse techniques. Results and caveats for the whole study, not just this receptor: Based on pairwise subsampling, the degree of clonotype sharing among donors was expected to be affected by sequencing depth. Compared with non-shared clonotypes, clonotypes shared by all four sorted-subset donors had higher generation probabilities. When a few donors were compared, the shared fraction of clonotypes was 5% to 6.5% for naive CD4, more than 3% for naive CD8, more than 2% for memory CD4, and 0.35% to 0.4% for memory CD8. Sampling was restricted to blood, and TCR repertoires in tissue are likely to differ from TCR repertoires in blood. Incomplete sequencing was indicated by rarefaction of sorted-subset datasets, despite the large sequencing depth. Naive subsets generally had larger estimated clonotype richness than memory subsets. The genetic and exposure-history diversity represented was limited by the small number of donors.

The CDR3 holds 13 amino acids from the cysteine to the phenylalanine. The CDR3 DNA has 39 bases and is translated from base 1. The germline ends are 6 bases apart after V is trimmed by 3 bases and J by 1 base. CDR1 and CDR2 were assigned from the germline V gene as LGHNT and FRNRAP. On this clone: No antigen is known for it. The input lacks base qualities; no much larger clone sits a single base away. This specimen includes other DNA sequences encoding the same CDR3.

TCR CDR3 regions were amplified from genomic DNA by multiplex PCR using the deep immunoSEQ assay. Genomic DNA extracted from each cell subset was distributed evenly over all wells of several immunoSEQ 96-well plates, and each plate served as one replicate. For sorted subsets, each replicate PCR was loaded with about 0.2 ug genomic DNA, equivalent to 30,000 or so T cell genomes. Purified libraries were quantified with a Qubit 3.0 fluorometer, sized on a Bioanalyzer 2100, and re-quantified with the KAPA Library Quantification kit. Every immunoSEQ 96-well plate was sequenced on a dedicated single-read 150-cycle Illumina NextSeq 550 flow cell. From the authors' description of their analysis: Because the immunoSEQ output included only junctional sequences and no quality scores, the filtering could not be the same as the filtering used for full-length reads. To assign V/J genes and CDR3, sequences were annotated against IMGT germline references using PyIR, a Python wrapper for IgBLAST v1.9. Reads were filtered out if the reads had weak V/J assignments (E-value above 1e-6), no CDR3, stop codons, out-of-frame junctions, or ambiguous translated residues. A V3J clonotype was defined by an identical inferred V gene, J gene, and CDR3 amino acid sequence. Percentage overlap between repertoires was computed as shared unique clonotypes divided by the size of the smaller repertoire. Repertoire richness was assessed with RTK rarefaction, the Chao1 estimator, and Recon v2.1 estimates of unobserved clonotypes. Generation probabilities for all TCRbeta clonotypes obtained by the gDNA method from a handful of donors were computed using OLGA. TCRdb limited this immuneACCESS table to in-frame rearrangements with V and J called. A share of clones is missing; checked studies link under half to unresolved V genes, and the rest is unexplained. D and trimming come from the DNA, and the V and J calls and clone size come from that table. The sample table shows more than 1.2 million clones, and approximately 98.5% are seen once. Clones ranked in the top ten supply approximately 0.38% of the sample.

The donors were healthy, HIV-negative adults with no recently reported acute infections or vaccinations. Every donor was a Caucasian adult living in Nashville, Tennessee, USA. Magnetic negative selection was used to enrich CD4+ T cells, after which naive cells were positively selected on CD45RA and the negative fraction became the memory subset. After blood collection by leukapheresis, PBMCs were isolated using Ficoll-Histopaque density gradient centrifugation and then cryopreserved in the vapor phase of liquid nitrogen. Analytical flow cytometry was used to check the purity and quantity of every magnetically sorted T cell population. Each sorted fraction had its genomic DNA isolated and then quantified by UV absorbance on a Nanodrop 2000c.

Recombination connected TRBV12-5 to TRBJ1-1; the D gene identity is not certain. This sequence was found in a man under 40 in good health. The sequenced sample was naive CD4+ T cells sorted from blood. The cell subset or site label on this specimen signifies: CD45RA+ positively selected. The CDR3 has the sequence CASGLEENTEAFF. The nucleotide sequence reads as follows: TGTGCTAGTGGTTTAGAGGAGAACACTGAAGCTTTCTTT.